Following are 30 T cell receptor beta chains from one sample sequenced in a study of response to subunit inactivated influenza vaccine. TCRdb used MiXCR to reprocess the RT-PCR reads, holding one entry per CDR3 protein. The sample has some 500,000 distinct CDR3 sequences; approximately 12% are singletons. The sample in question was PBMCs from blood, obtained around seven weeks after vaccination. The origin of the receptors is a man aged 50-59 years who received an inactivated influenza vaccine.

This clonotype was counted at least ten times. J is TRBJ1-5 and V is TRBV5-4; tentative D call: TRBD1 (5 bases). With 4 bases removed from V and 8 bases from J, the gap between germline ends came to 13 bases. CDR1 and CDR2 from the germline V gene are SGHNT and YYREEE (reference sequence). This CDR3 is 13 amino acids long. Here the CDR3 DNA reads TGTGCCAGCAGCGCGGGACCGGGCGAGCCCCAGCATTTT. It yields the protein CASSAGPGEPQHF.

V is TRBV30 and J is TRBJ2-2; no reliable D call. The CDR3 sequence is 13 residues long. Trimming shortened V by 2 bases and J by 5 bases, and 9 bases separated the two germline ends. Per germline, CDR1 GTSNPN and CDR2 SVGIG (reference sequence). This chain's CDR3 is CAWSPARTGELFF. Written as DNA, the CDR3 is TGTGCCTGGAGTCCCGCCCGAACCGGGGAGCTGTTTTTT.

Concerning this clonotype itself: A read error may explain this, as a much larger clone is one base away. The rearrangement links TRBV12-3 or TRBV12-4 to TRBJ2-7; 7 nucleotides agree with TRBD1. The CDR3 extends over 14 amino acids. The CDR3 loop is CARSFQTGRYEQYF. CDR3 nucleotide sequence: TGTGCCCGCAGTTTTCAGACAGGGCGCTACGAGCAGTACTTC.

The chain recombines TRBV7-9 with TRBJ2-7, with 8 positions matching TRBD2. This CDR3 has 12 residues. In germline, CDR1 is SEHNR, CDR2 FQNEAQ (reference sequence). V lost 1 base and J lost 9; bases outside the gene matches: 2. The CDR3 loop reads CASSLGAGAQYF. The CDR3 nucleotides read TGTGCCAGCAGCTTAGGAGCGGGGGCGCAGTACTTC.

The table lists this clonotype with many counts. This chain uses TRBV12-3 or TRBV12-4 with TRBJ2-1, with 10 bases lining up with TRBD1. This CDR3 has 14 residues. The junction had 0 bases not matched to a gene; V was cut back by 6 bases and J by 1 base. The DNA for the CDR3 is TGTGCCAGCAGGGGACAGGGGTCCTACAATGAGCAGTTCTTC. Amino acids: CASRGQGSYNEQFF.

The chain combines TRBV6-1 with TRBJ1-4; a possible D gene is TRBD1 (6 bases). The germline gives CDR1 MNHNS, CDR2 SASEGT. Trimming pared 2 bases from V and 8 bases from J, leaving 15 bases between. The CDR3 totals 15 residues. In DNA, the CDR3 is TGTGCCAGCAGTGAACGACAAGGGGGAATGGAAAAACTGTTTTTT. Residues: CASSERQGGMEKLFF.

This chain uses TRBV7-2 with TRBJ2-5; D might be TRBD1 (6 bases). The CDR3 contains 15 residues. Germline V gives CDR1 SGHTA, CDR2 FQGNSA. Trimming took 1 base from V and 0 from J, leaving 9 bases between them. CDR3 DNA sequence: TGTGCCAGCAGCTTAGTCCGGACAGACCAAGAGACCCAGTACTTC. Translated, it gives CASSLVRTDQETQYF.

This clonotype was seen a few times. The chain has TRBV16 and TRBJ1-3; D remains unclear. V was trimmed by 1 base and J by 4 bases, leaving 11 bases between them. CDR1 and CDR2 from the germline V gene are KGHSY and FQNENV. CDR3 size: 15 residues. The DNA for the CDR3 is TGTGCCAGCAGCCAATTACGACATTCAGGAAACACCATATATTTT. As protein: CASSQLRHSGNTIYF.

The V and J genes are TRBV13 and TRBJ1-5; 7 bases fit TRBD1. V trimming: 6 bases; J trimming: 4 bases; junction bases outside the gene matches: 9. The CDR3 is 15 residues long. The germline V gene encodes CDR1 PRHDT and CDR2 FYEKMQ (reference sequence). The CDR3, as DNA: TGTGCCAGCAGGCCCTCCGACAGGGAGAATCAGCCCCAGCATTTT. Protein: CASRPSDRENQPQHF.

This rearrangement joins TRBV7-8 to TRBJ1-6; D call uncertain. The CDR3 extends over 17 amino acids. Germline CDR1 reads SGHVS; CDR2 reads FQNEAQ. Trimming removed 5 bases from V and 10 bases from J, with 24 bases in between. Written as DNA, the CDR3 is TGTGCCAGCAGCCCCCGTCAGTGGGCAGGAGGAAGATCACCCCTCCACTTT. Encoded protein: CASSPRQWAGGRSPLHF.

This clonotype appeared a few times. This chain connects TRBV11-2 to TRBJ2-1; 13 nucleotides align to TRBD2. Germline values: CDR1 SGHAT, CDR2 FQNNGV. There are 16 residues in the CDR3. V was pared by 5 bases and J by 7 bases, with 8 bases of the junction left unmatched. The CDR3, as DNA: TGTGCCAGCAGCATGCGACTAGCGGGGGGCGTTAATGAGCAGTTCTTC. It translates to CASSMRLAGGVNEQFF.

In its sample, this clonotype was seen a few times. The chain joins TRBV4-2 to TRBJ2-3, with 8 bases lining up with TRBD1. After removal of 4 bases from V and 5 bases from J, the junction contained 8 bases not matched to a gene. Germline V CDR1 and CDR2: LGHNA, YNFKEQ. The length of the CDR3 is 15 residues. The CDR3 DNA is TGTGCCAGCAGCCCCCAGGGGGCGCGTAAAGATACGCAGTATTTT. This sequence encodes CASSPQGARKDTQYF.

This sequence joins TRBV5-6 and TRBJ1-1; D not resolved. Deletions cut 3 bases from V and 2 bases from J, with 17 bases between. Germline V lookup: CDR1 SGHDT, CDR2 YYEEEE. The CDR3 contains 16 residues. The CDR3: CASSSAFGRSNTEAFF. The CDR3 DNA is TGTGCCAGCAGCTCAGCTTTCGGACGGTCTAACACTGAAGCTTTCTTT. The full variable domain, with the rest looked up from reference TRBV5-6 and TRBJ1-1, is DAGVTQSPTHLIKTRGQQVTLRCSPKSGHDTVSWYQQALGQGPQFIFQYYEEEERQRGNFPDRFSGHQFPNYSSELNVNALLLGDSALYLCASSSAFGRSNTEAFFGQGTRLTVV.

This clonotype was counted once. V is TRBV20-1 and J is TRBJ1-2; 8 bases are shared with TRBD1. The CDR3 is 14 residues long. The germline V gene has CDR1 DFQATT and CDR2 SNEGSKA (reference sequence). V dropped 1 base and J dropped 3; count of bases not matched to a gene: 4. In DNA form, the CDR3 reads TGCAGTGCTAGAGCCCCGACAGGGGACTATGGCTACACCTTC. Translation: CSARAPTGDYGYTF.

The CDR3 sequence: CSASGPGLETQYF. The DNA of the CDR3 is TGCAGTGCTAGTGGTCCAGGGCTCGAGACCCAGTACTTC. The V call is TRBV20-1, the J call TRBJ2-5, with D possibly matching TRBD1 (5 bases). Germline CDR1 DFQATT, CDR2 SNEGSKA (reference sequence). Trimming left V 3 bases short and J 5 bases short, with 13 bases between. The CDR3 is 13 amino acids.

CDR3 DNA sequence: TGTGCCAGCAGTGACAGCCGAAGGGCGAGCACAGATACGCAGTATTTT. This codes for CASSDSRRASTDTQYF. The V gene is TRBV12-3 or TRBV12-4, the J gene TRBJ2-3; D perhaps matches TRBD1 (5 bases). The germline V and J ends were trimmed by 5 bases and 0 bases, with 15 bases remaining between them. This CDR3 spans 16 amino acids.

This clonotype was seen at least ten times. The V call is TRBV27, the J call TRBJ2-1, with a weak D call TRBD1 (6 bases). The CDR3 spans 15 residues. Between the trimmed V and J ends, which lost 6 bases and 0 bases, there was a span of 12 bases. Per germline, CDR1 MNHEY and CDR2 SMNVEV (reference sequence). CDR3 in amino acids: CASSPGVSSYNEQFF. The CDR3 DNA reads TGTGCCAGCAGCCCAGGGGTCAGCTCCTACAATGAGCAGTTCTTC.

This clonotype was seen many times. The V call is TRBV29-1, the J call TRBJ2-1; 8 bases match TRBD1. Looked up from germline, CDR1 is SQVTM and CDR2 is ANQGSEA. V shed 0 bases, J shed 0 bases, and the junction held 7 bases outside the gene matches. This CDR3 is built from 17 residues. The CDR3 nucleotides are TGCAGCGTTGAAGAGGCACGGACAGGGAGCTCCTACAATGAGCAGTTCTTC. This translates into CSVEEARTGSSYNEQFF.

This clonotype has at least ten counts. This chain uses TRBV29-1 with TRBJ2-1; 12 bases fit TRBD2. The CDR3 is made up of 21 amino acids. V trimming: 8 bases; J trimming: 1 base; junction bases outside the gene matches: 24. Germline V gene lookup returns CDR1 SQVTM and CDR2 ANQGSEA. The CDR3 DNA sequence: TGCAGCTCCTCGACAGGACCTACTTCTAGCGGGAGGGCGCTTTCCTACAATGAGCAGTTCTTC. Protein product: CSSSTGPTSSGRALSYNEQFF.

V gene TRBV27 combines with J gene TRBJ2-7, with D maybe TRBD2 (6 bases). Germline-derived CDR1 and CDR2 are MNHEY and SMNVEV (reference sequence). Trimming cost V 6 bases and J 2 bases, with 14 bases left between them. The CDR3 runs to 14 residues. Written as DNA, the CDR3 is TGTGCCAGCAGAAACCAGGGACTCCCCTACGAGCAGTACTTC. It yields the protein CASRNQGLPYEQYF.

The chain couples TRBV24-1 to TRBJ2-1; TRBD2 matches at 8 bases. In germline, CDR1 is KGHDR, CDR2 SFDVKD. The V gene end was trimmed by 1 base and the J gene end by 2 bases; junction bases not matched to a gene: 3. This CDR3 is 16 amino acids long. CDR3 region: CATSDFTGGAYNEQFF. The CDR3 coding sequence is TGTGCCACCAGTGATTTCACGGGAGGGGCCTACAATGAGCAGTTCTTC.

This clonotype was counted only a few times. The chain combines TRBV3-1 with TRBJ2-7, with 11 bases fitting TRBD2. This CDR3 comprises 15 residues. The germline CDR1 and CDR2 sequences are LGHDT and YNNKEL (reference sequence). The V segment lost 6 bases and the J segment 2 bases; nucleotides outside the gene matches: 6. The CDR3 spells CASRLTSGSTYEQYF. In DNA form, the CDR3 reads TGTGCCAGCAGACTCACTAGCGGGAGTACCTACGAGCAGTACTTC.

The CDR3 DNA follows: TGTGCCAGCAGTTTCCCTAAAGCATCCAGGGGAGGCACAGATACGCAGTATTTT. Residues: CASSFPKASRGGTDTQYF. This chain joins TRBV28 and TRBJ2-3; D perhaps matches TRBD1 (6 bases). The germline V gene has CDR1 MDHEN and CDR2 SYDVKM. The CDR3 spans 18 residues. The V end was cut by 3 bases, the J end by 1 base, with 20 bases between.

This clonotype appeared many times. The chain combines TRBV29-1 with TRBJ2-7; D possibly corresponds to TRBD2 (5 bases). This CDR3 contains 13 residues. With 4 bases removed from V and 9 bases from J, the gap between germline ends came to 19 bases. Germline V gene data show CDR1 as SQVTM and CDR2 as ANQGSEA. The CDR3 coding sequence is TGCAGCGTTGTCGACGGGAACGAAGCTGGGCAGTACTTC. It translates to CSVVDGNEAGQYF.

V gene TRBV11-2 combines with J gene TRBJ2-1; D tentatively reads TRBD1 or TRBD2 (5 bases each). Between the trimmed V and J ends, which lost 4 bases and 6 bases, there was a span of 13 bases. CDR3 length: 14 residues. Germline V gene sequence: CDR1 SGHAT, CDR2 FQNNGV. The DNA for the CDR3 is TGTGCCAGCAGCTCCCCCCGGGACGCCAATGAGCAGTTCTTC. This gives the protein CASSSPRDANEQFF.

This clonotype was observed at least ten times. The chain carries TRBV9 and TRBJ2-3; 11 nucleotides match TRBD2. The CDR3 is made up of 15 amino acids. Germline V CDR1 and CDR2: SGDLS, YYNGEE. Unmatched junction bases numbered 1, after V lost 1 base and J lost 3 bases. For the CDR3, the DNA is TGTGCCAGCAGCGTATCTAGCGGGAGGACAGATACGCAGTATTTT. Amino acids: CASSVSSGRTDTQYF.

The chain combines TRBV12-3 or TRBV12-4 with TRBJ2-7; D is possibly TRBD1 or TRBD2 (5 bases each). Trimming removed 3 bases at V and 7 bases at J, with 13 bases between. This CDR3 is built from 13 residues. This CDR3 reads CASSFRPGPEQYF. In nucleotides, the CDR3 is TGTGCCAGCAGTTTCCGTCCGGGACCAGAGCAGTACTTC.

This chain joins TRBV2 and TRBJ2-5; TRBD1 agrees at 11 bases. After removal of 10 bases from V and 1 base from J, the junction contained 5 bases not matched to a gene. There are 14 residues in the CDR3. Germline CDR1 SNHLY, CDR2 FYNNEI. CDR3 region: CATRDRGSQETQYF. DNA of the CDR3: TGTGCCACCCGGGACAGGGGGTCCCAAGAGACCCAGTACTTC. Combining the CDR3 with reference TRBV2 and TRBJ2-5 gives the whole variable domain EPEVTQTPSHQVTQMGQEVILRCVPISNHLYFYWYRQILGQKVEFLVSFYNNEISEKSEIFDDQFSVERPDGSNFTLKIRSTKLEDSAMYFCATRDRGSQETQYFGPGTRLLVL.

This clonotype was detected a few times. This chain connects TRBV12-3 or TRBV12-4 to TRBJ1-5; no clear D gene. This CDR3 contains 12 residues. V lost 5 bases and J lost 6, with 8 bases in between. DNA of the CDR3: TGTGCCAGCAGTCGTGACGCTCAGCCCCAGCATTTT. It is translated as CASSRDAQPQHF.

The sample holds a few counts of this clonotype. The V call is TRBV20-1, the J call TRBJ2-1, with TRBD2 identical over 12 bases. CDR1 is DFQATT, CDR2 SNEGSKA, per germline (reference sequence). CDR3 size: 15 residues. The V and J ends lost 2 bases and 7 bases, in that order; junction bases with no gene match: 6. Here the CDR3 DNA reads TGCAGTGCTAGACCACTAGCGGGAGGCCTAAATGAGCAGTTCTTC. Its protein product is CSARPLAGGLNEQFF.